The 13 T cell receptor beta chains given below trace back to one sample, sequenced in a study of CD8 T cells in Susac syndrome. A quantity of roughly 0.5 to 1 ug RNA underwent reverse transcription using random hexamers. TCRdb reanalysed the immunoSEQ multiplex PCR reads using MiXCR and keeps one entry per CDR3 protein. This table holds some 160,000 distinct CDR3 sequences, around 96% found once. Specimen: CD8+ T cells from PBMCs. The receptors were gathered from a human donor with multiple sclerosis.

J is TRBJ2-1 and V is TRBV2, with D possibly TRBD2 on 5 matching bases. The CDR3 contains 14 residues. Germline CDR1 and CDR2: SNHLY and FYNNEI. V was trimmed by 1 base and J by 6 bases, leaving 10 bases between them. CDR3 bases: TGTGCCAGCAGTGAAGTGTTAGCGATCAATGAGCAGTTCTTC. Translated: CASSEVLAINEQFF.

In DNA, the CDR3 is TGTGCCAGCAGCCCGAATCCCCCAGGGTATAGCAATCAGCCCCAGCATTTT. It yields the protein CASSPNPPGYSNQPQHF. This chain joins TRBV7-6 and TRBJ1-5, with D maybe TRBD1 (5 bases). The germline V and J ends were trimmed by 5 bases and 0 bases, with 17 bases remaining between them. Germline V gene data show CDR1 as SGHVS and CDR2 as FNYEAQ. The CDR3 runs 17 residues.

This chain joins TRBV28 and TRBJ2-1; 10 nucleotides line up with TRBD1. V was pared by 2 bases and J by 7 bases, with 5 bases of the junction left unmatched. Looked up from germline, CDR1 is MDHEN and CDR2 is SYDVKM. This CDR3 region has 15 residues. CDR3 DNA sequence: TGTGCCAGCAGTTTACCACCGGGACAGGGGAATGAGCAGTTCTTC. Protein: CASSLPPGQGNEQFF.

CDR3 nucleotides: TGTGCCTGGAGTGTCGGTCCTGAAGCTTTCTTT. It codes for CAWSVGPEAFF. The chain couples TRBV30 to TRBJ1-1; no firm D call. Trimming left V 0 bases short and J 6 bases short, with 5 bases between. This CDR3 is built from 11 residues. Germline V gene lookup returns CDR1 GTSNPN and CDR2 SVGIG (reference sequence).

The chain uses TRBV29-1 and TRBJ2-7; TRBD1 or TRBD2 may be the D gene (5 bases each). CDR1 and CDR2 (germline): SQVTM, ANQGSEA. The CDR3 runs 12 residues. V shed 1 base and J shed 7 bases, with 11 bases lying between them. CDR3: CSVEGGANEQYF. CDR3 bases: TGCAGCGTTGAAGGAGGGGCGAATGAGCAGTACTTC.

This sequence joins TRBV7-9 and TRBJ1-2, with a tentative D call TRBD1 (6 bases). The germline V and J ends were trimmed by 6 bases and 3 bases, with 17 bases remaining between them. Germline V gene sequence: CDR1 SEHNR, CDR2 FQNEAQ (reference sequence). The CDR3 extends over 15 amino acids. Written as DNA, the CDR3 is TGTGCCAGCAGAAACAGGGTCGTCGGTGACTATGGCTACACCTTC. The encoded protein is CASRNRVVGDYGYTF.

A single count supports this clonotype. The rearrangement links TRBV9 to TRBJ2-1; 12 bases match TRBD2. Germline assignment: CDR1 SGDLS and CDR2 YYNGEE. The length of the CDR3 is 16 residues. The V gene end was trimmed by 3 bases and the J gene end by 8 bases; junction bases not matched to a gene: 9. CDR3 DNA: TGTGCCAGCAGCGGCTCTAGCGGGAGGGCCGTACATGAGCAGTTCTTC. This encodes CASSGSSGRAVHEQFF.

V is TRBV7-8 and J is TRBJ2-7; 8 nucleotides align to TRBD1. V was clipped by 5 bases and J by 2 bases; unmatched bases: 5. The CDR3 has 14 residues. Germline CDR1 reads SGHVS; CDR2 reads FQNEAQ. DNA of the CDR3: TGTGCCAGCAGCCCGGACAGGGCTCCCTACGAGCAGTACTTC. This translates into CASSPDRAPYEQYF. The full variable domain, completed using reference TRBV7-8 and TRBJ2-7, is GAGVSQSPRYKVAKRGQDVALRCDPISGHVSLFWYQQALGQGPEFLTYFQNEAQLDKSGLPSDRFFAERPEGSVSTLKIQRTQQEDSAVYLCASSPDRAPYEQYFGPGTRLTVT.

The rearrangement uses TRBV7-9 and TRBJ2-5; 7 nucleotides line up with TRBD2. The junction had 8 bases not matched to a gene; V was cut back by 5 bases and J by 2 bases. CDR1 and CDR2 (germline): SEHNR, FQNEAQ (reference sequence). This CDR3 has 15 amino acids. This chain's CDR3 is CASSPKTSLQETQYF. Here the CDR3 DNA reads TGTGCCAGCAGCCCAAAGACTAGCCTACAAGAGACCCAGTACTTC.

The table lists this clonotype with a count of one. The J gene is TRBJ2-7, the V gene TRBV29-1, with TRBD1 matching 8 bases. The CDR3 sequence is 15 residues long. CDR1 is SQVTM, CDR2 ANQGSEA, per germline. V shed 0 bases and J 3 bases; nucleotides not matched to a gene: 7. DNA for the CDR3: TGCAGCGTTGAAGAAGGAGGGACAGGACGCTACGAGCAGTACTTC. It encodes CSVEEGGTGRYEQYF.

The chain is built from TRBV9 and TRBJ2-7, with TRBD2 matching over 8 bases. The CDR3 length is 17 residues. V lost 0 bases, J lost 0 bases, and 8 bases stayed unmatched. Germline V gene sequence: CDR1 SGDLS, CDR2 YYNGEE. CDR3 DNA: TGTGCCAGCAGCGTAGCTACGGGAGCGGGAGCCTCCTACGAGCAGTACTTC. Translating it yields CASSVATGAGASYEQYF.

This clonotype was detected once. The CDR3 bases are TGTGCCTGGGGGGTCGGGGGTACAGCAACTGAAGCTTTCTTT. Its protein is CAWGVGGTATEAFF. The chain joins TRBV30 to TRBJ1-1, with D maybe TRBD1 (5 bases). The CDR3 runs to 14 residues. CDR1 and CDR2 (germline): GTSNPN, SVGIG (reference sequence). Trimming removed 5 bases from V and 5 bases from J, with 18 bases in between. Together with reference TRBV30 and TRBJ1-1, the CDR3 gives the full variable domain: SQTIHQWPATLVQPVGSPLSLECTVEGTSNPNLYWYRQAAGRGLQLLFYSVGIGQISSEVPQNLSASRPQDRQFILSSKKLLLSDSGFYLCAWGVGGTATEAFFGQGTRLTVV.

The rearrangement links TRBV28 to TRBJ2-7; D is possibly TRBD1 or TRBD2 (5 bases each). V lost 2 bases and J lost 6, with 8 bases in between. The CDR3 loop spans 12 amino acids. The germline gives CDR1 MDHEN, CDR2 SYDVKM. CDR3 region: CASSLAGGEQYF. The CDR3 nucleotides read TGTGCCAGCAGTTTAGCTGGGGGCGAGCAGTACTTC.